This T cell receptor beta chain emerged from a study of PD-1 blockade in classical Hodgkin lymphoma (dated by TCRdb to 2018 to 2020). About the study as a whole: Nivolumab dosing was 3 mg/kg intravenously every 2 weeks, continuing until either disease progression or unacceptable toxicity. To define a peripheral blood immune signature of response to PD-1 blockade in classical Hodgkin lymphoma, the study combined TCR beta sequencing with CyTOF.

As concerns this clone: The clone's antigen remains unknown. There are no base qualities to consult, and no much larger clone falls within one base.

Based on the germline V gene, the CDR1 and CDR2 sequences are MRHNA and SNTAGT. Relative to germline, V is missing 4 bases and J is missing 4 bases, with 16 bases of the junction outside any gene match. Including cysteine and phenylalanine, the CDR3 has 18 amino acids. Here the CDR3 DNA is all that survives: 54 bases in frame from base 1. What this sample's time point label stands for: cycle 4 day 1 (C4D1), after 6 weeks of nivolumab. All trial patients had relapsed after autologous stem cell transplantation, with cohorts A, B and C differing in prior brentuximab vedotin exposure. The trial cohort comprised 56 patients with relapsed/refractory classical Hodgkin lymphoma whose best overall responses were complete response, partial response or progressive disease. In the multi-cohort phase II CheckMate 205 trial, trial patients received single-agent nivolumab. An independent review committee assessed best overall response by applying the 2007 International Working Group response criteria. PBMCs from the trial were collected at three points: immediately before nivolumab initiation (C1D1), and during therapy at cycle 2 day 1 and cycle 4 day 1. Peripheral blood was collected in 8 mL Vacutainer Cell Preparation Tubes, from which PBMCs were isolated by centrifugation and then cryopreserved.

Genomic DNA was isolated using the Qiagen DNeasy kit from unsorted PBMCs as well as from negatively selected CD4+ and CD8+ fractions. Amplification of TCR beta CDR3 regions was done by immunoSEQ multiplex PCR with primers that anneal to V and J segments. A synthetic immune receptor repertoire was used to minimize amplification bias, and remaining bias was computationally removed after sequencing. As for how the authors treated the data: Custom Python scripts were used to quantify repertoire diversity as the Shannon entropy index. The unsorted, CD4+ and CD8+ repertoires were each analyzed separately, with the exception of combined analyses, where CD4+ and CD8+ sequences were merged in silico. A clone was considered expanded if an increase in frequency of at least 2-fold after treatment relative to C1D1 was found, and a pseudocount of 0.5 was applied to clones undetected at baseline. Clones with 0 or 1 copy at C1D1 were defined as singleton clones, while clones with 2 or more copies were defined as non-singleton clones. Clones expanded in unsorted samples were assigned a CD4+, CD8+ or unknown annotation through matching of protein sequences in sorted samples from the same patient. Wilcoxon tests were applied to paired samples to test diversity changes from C1D1 to C4D1. In TCRdb, the immuneACCESS table is reduced to in-frame sequences with V and J assigned. These tables do not hold every clone; where another copy was compared, an unresolved V gene accounts for under half, and the others remain unexplained. That table furnishes V, J and clone size, whereas the DNA furnished D and trimming. In this sample the table shows tens of thousands of clones, approximately 80% of which occur a single time. The top ten constitute approximately 23% of the sample.

The paper as a whole reports these results and caveats: CD4+ but not CD8+ TCR diversity rose significantly by C4D1 (p=0.0027 vs p=0.16), most apparent in complete responders (p=0.02). Newly diagnosed patients were reported to have lower baseline TCR diversity than healthy donors, and relapsed/refractory patients were reported to have lower baseline TCR diversity still. Patients starting nivolumab less than 1 year after ASCT had lower diversity and were excluded from later analyses to avoid confounding by immune reconstitution. Among trial patients, those achieving complete response had baseline diversity similar to that of newly diagnosed patients, while diversity was significantly lower in partial responders and progressors. Only a single clinical trial cohort was studied, and what caused the repertoire differences, possibly disease activity or prior therapy, remained undefined.

The source of this sequence is a human donor with classical Hodgkin lymphoma. The rearranged segments are TRBV6-4 and TRBJ2-1; 7 bases in between match TRBD1. Sequencing used peripheral blood mononuclear cells (PBMCs), obtained before the fourth cycle of nivolumab. CDR3 sequence: CASSAHPQGPGAYNEQFF. The nucleotide sequence is TGTGCCAGCAGTGCCCACCCACAGGGGCCAGGGGCGTACAATGAGCAGTTCTTC.